This T cell receptor beta chain was documented in a study of shared clonotypes between healthy human individuals. Splitting of CD4+ cells produced CD45RA+ naive and CD45RA-negative memory subsets. The table came from immunoSEQ multiplex PCR; TCRdb's copy has only in-frame clones and leaves some out. This table holds over a million clones, 70% to 80% found once. The germline V gene has CDR1 SGHRS and CDR2 YFSETQ. This CDR3 comprises 14 residues. The V end was cut by 0 bases, the J end by 4 bases, with 9 bases between. This sequence originates from a man younger than 35 in good health. Input material: memory CD4+ T cells sorted from blood. Specified subset: CD45RA-negative fraction. This chain connects TRBV5-1 to TRBJ2-3; D tentatively reads TRBD1 or TRBD2 (5 bases each). The CDR3 DNA reads as TGCGCCAGCAGCTTGGGGGGGTTGCCAGATACGCAGTATTTT. It translates to CASSLGGLPDTQYF.